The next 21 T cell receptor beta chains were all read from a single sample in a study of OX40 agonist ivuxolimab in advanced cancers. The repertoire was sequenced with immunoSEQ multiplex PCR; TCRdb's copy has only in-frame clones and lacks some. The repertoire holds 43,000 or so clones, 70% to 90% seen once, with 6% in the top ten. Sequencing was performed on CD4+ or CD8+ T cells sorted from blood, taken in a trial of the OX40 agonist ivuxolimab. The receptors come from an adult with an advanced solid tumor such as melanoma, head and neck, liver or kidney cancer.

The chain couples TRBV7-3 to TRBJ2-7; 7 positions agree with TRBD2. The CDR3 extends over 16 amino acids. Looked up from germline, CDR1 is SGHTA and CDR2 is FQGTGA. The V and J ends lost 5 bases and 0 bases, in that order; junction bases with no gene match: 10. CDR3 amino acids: CASSPVLADHSYEQYF. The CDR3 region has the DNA TGTGCCAGCAGCCCGGTTCTAGCGGACCACTCCTACGAGCAGTACTTC.

The CDR3, as DNA: TGTGCCAGCCTGCCTTCGGGGTCCTACAATGAGCAGTTCTTC. Translating gives CASLPSGSYNEQFF. The rearrangement links TRBV5-4 to TRBJ2-1, with a tentative D call TRBD2 (5 bases). The CDR3 is 14 amino acids. Germline lookup yields CDR1 SGHNT and CDR2 YYREEE (reference sequence). The germline V and J ends were trimmed by 7 bases and 1 base, with 12 bases remaining between them.

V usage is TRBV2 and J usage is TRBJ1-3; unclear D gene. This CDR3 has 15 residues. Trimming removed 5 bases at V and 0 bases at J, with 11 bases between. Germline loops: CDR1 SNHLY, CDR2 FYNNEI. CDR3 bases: TGTGCCAGCAGTCAACGACCCGTCTCTGGAAACACCATATATTTT. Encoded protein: CASSQRPVSGNTIYF.

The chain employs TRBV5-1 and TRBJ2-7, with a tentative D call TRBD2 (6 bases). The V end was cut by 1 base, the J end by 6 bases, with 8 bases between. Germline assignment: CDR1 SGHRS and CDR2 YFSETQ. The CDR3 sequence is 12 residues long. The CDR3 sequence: CASSLMEGEQYF. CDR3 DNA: TGCGCCAGCAGCTTGATGGAGGGCGAGCAGTACTTC. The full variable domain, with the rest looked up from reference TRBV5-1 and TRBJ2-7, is KAGVTQTPRYLIKTRGQQVTLSCSPISGHRSVSWYQQTPGQGLQFLFEYFSETQRNKGNFPGRFSGRQFSNSRSEMNVSTLELGDSALYLCASSLMEGEQYFGPGTRLTVT.

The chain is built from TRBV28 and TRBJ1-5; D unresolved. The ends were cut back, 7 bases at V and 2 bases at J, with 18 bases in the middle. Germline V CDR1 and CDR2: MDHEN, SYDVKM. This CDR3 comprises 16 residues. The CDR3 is CASNLPRTGGNQPQHF. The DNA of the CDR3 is TGTGCCAGCAACCTGCCCCGGACGGGAGGCAATCAGCCCCAGCATTTT.

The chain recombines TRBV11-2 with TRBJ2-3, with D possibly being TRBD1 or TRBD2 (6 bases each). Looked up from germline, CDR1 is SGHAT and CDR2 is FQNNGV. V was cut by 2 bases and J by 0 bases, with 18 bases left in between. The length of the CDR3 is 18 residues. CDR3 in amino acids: CASSLRAGGQASTDTQYF. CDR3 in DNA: TGTGCCAGCAGCTTACGGGCTGGGGGGCAGGCTAGCACAGATACGCAGTATTTT. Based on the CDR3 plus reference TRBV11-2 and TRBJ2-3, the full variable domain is EAGVAQSPRYKIIEKRQSVAFWCNPISGHATLYWYQQILGQGPKLLIQFQNNGVVDDSQLPKDRFSAERLKGVDSTLKIQPAKLEDSAVYLCASSLRAGGQASTDTQYFGPGTRLTVL.

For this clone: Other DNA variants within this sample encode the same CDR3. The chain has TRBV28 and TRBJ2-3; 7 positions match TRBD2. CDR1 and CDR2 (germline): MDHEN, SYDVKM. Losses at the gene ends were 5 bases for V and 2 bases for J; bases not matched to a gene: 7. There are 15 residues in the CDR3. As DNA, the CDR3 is TGTGCCAGCAGTCCCCCTAGCGGTCTCACAGATACGCAGTATTTT. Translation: CASSPPSGLTDTQYF.

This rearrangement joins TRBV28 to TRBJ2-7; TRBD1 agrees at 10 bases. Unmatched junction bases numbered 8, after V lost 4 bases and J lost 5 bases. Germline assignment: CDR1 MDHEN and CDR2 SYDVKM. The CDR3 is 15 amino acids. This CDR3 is CASSSTGGLVDEQYF. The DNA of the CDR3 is TGTGCCAGCAGTTCGACAGGGGGCCTTGTCGACGAGCAGTACTTC.

CDR3 sequence (DNA): TGTGCCAGCAGCCTACTAGCGGGAGGGTCCTACGAGCAGTACTTC. Its protein product is CASSLLAGGSYEQYF. The chain carries TRBV11-1 and TRBJ2-7, with 13 bases fitting TRBD2. The V gene's germline CDR1 is SGHAT and CDR2 FQDESV (reference sequence). V dropped 5 bases and J dropped 1; count of bases not matched to a gene: 2. This CDR3 contains 15 residues.

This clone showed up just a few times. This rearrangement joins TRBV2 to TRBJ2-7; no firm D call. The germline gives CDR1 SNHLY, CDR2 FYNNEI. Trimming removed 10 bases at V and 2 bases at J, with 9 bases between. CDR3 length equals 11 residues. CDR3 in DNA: TGTGCCACCGCGGAGACCTACGAGCAGTACTTC. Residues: CATAETYEQYF.

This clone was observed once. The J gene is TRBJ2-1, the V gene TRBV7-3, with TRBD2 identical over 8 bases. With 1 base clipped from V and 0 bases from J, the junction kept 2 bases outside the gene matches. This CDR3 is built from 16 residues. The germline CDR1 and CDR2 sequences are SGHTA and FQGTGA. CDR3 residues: CASSLRLASSYNEQFF. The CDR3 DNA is TGTGCCAGCAGCTTAAGACTAGCGAGCTCCTACAATGAGCAGTTCTTC. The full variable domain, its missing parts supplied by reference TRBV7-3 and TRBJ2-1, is GAGVSQTPSNKVTEKGKYVELRCDPISGHTALYWYRQSLGQGPEFLIYFQGTGAADDSGLPNDRFFAVRPEGSVSTLKIQRTERGDSAVYLCASSLRLASSYNEQFFGPGTRLTVL.

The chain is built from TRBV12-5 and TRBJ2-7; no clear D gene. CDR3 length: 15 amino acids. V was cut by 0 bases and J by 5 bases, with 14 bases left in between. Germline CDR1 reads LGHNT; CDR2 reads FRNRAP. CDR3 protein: CASGLVVKDLHEQYF. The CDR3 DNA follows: TGTGCTAGTGGTTTGGTAGTGAAGGATCTCCACGAGCAGTACTTC.

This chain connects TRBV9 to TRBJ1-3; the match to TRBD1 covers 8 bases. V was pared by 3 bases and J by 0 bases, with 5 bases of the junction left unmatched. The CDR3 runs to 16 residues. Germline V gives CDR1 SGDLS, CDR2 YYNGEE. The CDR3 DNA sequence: TGTGCCAGCAGCGGGGACAGGCGAATCTCTGGAAACACCATATATTTT. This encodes CASSGDRRISGNTIYF.

This CDR3 is CASSSGERGTDTQYF. The CDR3 coding sequence is TGTGCCAGCAGCTCAGGAGAGCGGGGGACAGATACGCAGTATTTT. V usage is TRBV11-2 and J usage is TRBJ2-3; TRBD2 matches 8 bases. Per germline, CDR1 SGHAT and CDR2 FQNNGV. Unmatched junction bases numbered 6, after V lost 4 bases and J lost 3 bases. The CDR3 is made up of 15 amino acids.

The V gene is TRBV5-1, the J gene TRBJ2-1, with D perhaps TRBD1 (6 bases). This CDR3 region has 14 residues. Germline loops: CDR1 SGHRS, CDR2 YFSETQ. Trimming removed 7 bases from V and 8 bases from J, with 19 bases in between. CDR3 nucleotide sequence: TGCGCCAGCTTGGAGCAGTTTGAGGGGGATGAGCAGTTCTTC. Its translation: CASLEQFEGDEQFF.

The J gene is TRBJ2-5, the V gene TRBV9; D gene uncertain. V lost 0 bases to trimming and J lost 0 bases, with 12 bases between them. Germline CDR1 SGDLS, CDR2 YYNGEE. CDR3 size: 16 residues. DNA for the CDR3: TGTGCCAGCAGCGTAGAGCCTTTGCGGTACCAAGAGACCCAGTACTTC. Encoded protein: CASSVEPLRYQETQYF.

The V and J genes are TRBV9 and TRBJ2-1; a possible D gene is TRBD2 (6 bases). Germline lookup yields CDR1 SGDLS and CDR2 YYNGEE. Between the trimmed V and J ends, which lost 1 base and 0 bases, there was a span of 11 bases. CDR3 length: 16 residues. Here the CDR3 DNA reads TGTGCCAGCAGCGTAAAAGGGGAGGCCTCCTACAATGAGCAGTTCTTC. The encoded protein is CASSVKGEASYNEQFF.

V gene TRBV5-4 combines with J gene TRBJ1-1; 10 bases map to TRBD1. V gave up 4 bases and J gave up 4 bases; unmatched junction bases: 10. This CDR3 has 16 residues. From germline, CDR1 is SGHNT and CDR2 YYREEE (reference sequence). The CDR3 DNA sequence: TGTGCCAGCAGCCCGGGACAGGGGTTTTTTTCCACTGAAGCTTTCTTT. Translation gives CASSPGQGFFSTEAFF.

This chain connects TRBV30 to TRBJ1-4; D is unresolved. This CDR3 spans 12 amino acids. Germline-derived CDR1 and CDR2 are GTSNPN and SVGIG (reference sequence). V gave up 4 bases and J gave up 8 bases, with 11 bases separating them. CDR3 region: CAWNFRGEKLFF. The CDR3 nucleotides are TGTGCCTGGAATTTCAGAGGAGAAAAACTGTTTTTT.

CDR3 loop: CASSQRTGRTSPREQFF. The CDR3 DNA reads as TGTGCCAGCAGCCAACGGACAGGTCGGACTAGTCCCCGTGAGCAGTTCTTC. The rearrangement uses TRBV7-3 and TRBJ2-1; D may be TRBD1 or TRBD2 (7 bases each). The length of the CDR3 is 17 residues. V was cut by 5 bases and J by 9 bases, with 26 bases left in between. From germline, CDR1 is SGHTA and CDR2 FQGTGA.

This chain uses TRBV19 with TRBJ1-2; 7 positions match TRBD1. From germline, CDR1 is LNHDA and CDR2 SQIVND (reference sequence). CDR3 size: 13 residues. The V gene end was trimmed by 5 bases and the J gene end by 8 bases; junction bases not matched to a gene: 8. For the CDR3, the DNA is TGTGCCAGTAGTGGACAGGTTGGAGAAGGCTACACCTTC. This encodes CASSGQVGEGYTF.